Presented here are 24 T cell receptor beta chains from one specimen sequenced in a study of graft-versus-host responses after intestinal transplantation. Sequencing was performed with immunoSEQ multiplex PCR; in TCRdb, only in-frame clones are kept and a portion is missing. Among about 120,000 clones listed, 85% to 95% were seen once. No antigen has been identified for these receptors. The sequenced sample was unstimulated CD4+ T cells sorted from spleen or lymph node cells, obtained before intestinal transplant. The receptor source for this set is a human donor who received an intestinal transplant.

V and J are TRBV5-1 and TRBJ2-3; the D is unclear. The CDR3 length is 14 residues. Germline CDR1 reads SGHRS; CDR2 reads YFSETQ. The V end was cut by 7 bases, the J end by 0 bases, with 12 bases between. The CDR3 sequence is CASHQDSSTDTQYF. CDR3 sequence (DNA): TGCGCCAGCCATCAGGATTCTAGCACAGATACGCAGTATTTT.

This clone was counted only a few times. The chain employs TRBV4-1 and TRBJ2-1; D might be TRBD2 (8 bases). Per germline, CDR1 MGHRA and CDR2 YSYEKL. The CDR3 runs to 16 residues. V was cut by 4 bases and J by 6 bases, with 19 bases left in between. CDR3 in amino acids: CASSLSGTALTNEQFF. CDR3 DNA sequence: TGCGCCAGCAGCCTTAGCGGGACAGCCTTAACCAATGAGCAGTTCTTC.

The chain links TRBV7-9 to TRBJ2-5; D unclear. The CDR3 sequence is 14 residues long. V was cut by 5 bases and J by 5 bases, with 15 bases left in between. In germline, CDR1 is SEHNR, CDR2 FQNEAQ (reference sequence). CDR3 nucleotides: TGTGCCAGCAGCGTCTGGAGCCCCCTCGAGACCCAGTACTTC. The encoded protein is CASSVWSPLETQYF.

V and J are TRBV5-1 and TRBJ2-5, with 8 bases matching TRBD1. TRBJ2-7 matches the DNA end more closely, so the J call is doubtful. This CDR3 spans 17 amino acids. CDR1 and CDR2 from the germline V gene are SGHRS and YFSETQ. In DNA, the CDR3 is TGCGCCAGCAGCTTGGCCCGGGGCAGGGGGCTGCCCTACGAGCAGTACTTC. This encodes CASSLARGRGLPYEQYF.

The chain links TRBV6-6 to TRBJ2-7; D tentatively reads TRBD1 or TRBD2 (5 bases each). This CDR3 has 15 amino acids. V was trimmed by 0 bases and J by 6 bases, leaving 15 bases between them. The V gene's germline CDR1 is MNHNY and CDR2 SVGAGI (reference sequence). CDR3 nucleotides: TGTGCCAGCAGTTACTCGGGACGGGCAGAGGGCGAGCAGTACTTC. This gives the protein CASSYSGRAEGEQYF.

The chain is built from TRBV6-5 and TRBJ1-2; D is unclear. The CDR3 runs to 15 residues. V lost 4 bases to trimming and J lost 0 bases, with 12 bases between them. Germline-derived CDR1 and CDR2 are MNHEY and SVGAGI. CDR3 bases: TGTGCCAGCAGTTCGCGGAGCGGAGCTAACTATGGCTACACCTTC. Protein product: CASSSRSGANYGYTF.

The chain links TRBV2 to TRBJ1-2, with a possible D match to TRBD1 (5 bases). CDR3 length: 15 residues. The germline V gene encodes CDR1 SNHLY and CDR2 FYNNEI. The V and J ends lost 4 bases and 1 base respectively, with 13 bases between them. This chain's CDR3 is CASSGGQGNNYGYTF. CDR3 nucleotide sequence: TGTGCCAGCAGTGGAGGGCAGGGAAATAACTATGGCTACACCTTC.

The chain uses TRBV2 and TRBJ2-4; 9 bases match TRBD1. This CDR3 has 12 residues. The germline CDR1 and CDR2 sequences are SNHLY and FYNNEI. With V trimmed by 6 bases and J by 6 bases, 0 bases remained unmatched. The CDR3 DNA sequence: TGTGCCAGCAGGGGACAGGGAAACATTCAGTACTTC. Its protein is CASRGQGNIQYF.

In DNA, the CDR3 is TGTGCCAGCAGTTTTGGCCTAAGAGGGATTTTTTTT. It encodes CASSFGLRGIFF. J is TRBJ1-4 and V is TRBV28; no definite D call. From germline, CDR1 is MDHEN and CDR2 SYDVKM. V lost 3 bases, J lost 17 bases, and 16 bases lay in between. CDR3 size: 12 residues.

This rearrangement joins TRBV18 to TRBJ1-5; the D is unclear. There are 15 residues in the CDR3. V lost 2 bases and J lost 0, with 8 bases in between. Germline-derived CDR1 and CDR2 are KGHSH and LQKENI. DNA of the CDR3: TGTGCCAGCTCACCAGGTTCCTATAGCAATCAGCCCCAGCATTTT. Its protein is CASSPGSYSNQPQHF.

CDR3 region: CASSLSGGPVRDEQFF. The CDR3 bases are TGTGCCAGCAGCCTTAGCGGGGGGCCTGTAAGGGATGAGCAGTTCTTC. The chain combines TRBV4-2 with TRBJ2-1, with 10 bases aligning to TRBD2. The CDR3 is 16 residues long. V shed 4 bases and J 8 bases; nucleotides not matched to a gene: 11. The germline V gene has CDR1 LGHNA and CDR2 YNFKEQ.

This rearrangement joins TRBV5-6 to TRBJ1-2; D remains ambiguous. V was shortened by 0 bases and J by 4 bases, with 7 bases between the two germline ends. There are 13 residues in the CDR3. CDR1 and CDR2 from the germline V gene are SGHDT and YYEEEE. The CDR3 DNA is TGTGCCAGCAGCTTGGACAGCCTCTATGGCTACACCTTC. Its translation is CASSLDSLYGYTF.

The rearrangement links TRBV18 to TRBJ2-7, with 8 bases fitting TRBD2. Losses at the gene ends were 6 bases for V and 0 bases for J; bases not matched to a gene: 13. Germline values: CDR1 KGHSH, CDR2 LQKENI. CDR3 size: 17 residues. The CDR3 region has the DNA TGTGCCAGCTCTGCCCTTAGAAAGCGGGAGAGCTCCTACGAGCAGTACTTC. Amino acid sequence: CASSALRKRESSYEQYF. Looking up the rest from reference TRBV18 and TRBJ2-7 gives the full variable domain: NAGVMQNPRHLVRRRGQEARLRCSPMKGHSHVYWYRQLPEEGLKFMVYLQKENIIDESGMPKERFSAEFPKEGPSILRIQQVVRGDSAAYFCASSALRKRESSYEQYFGPGTRLTVT.

The chain carries TRBV5-6 and TRBJ2-7; D not resolved. Trimming removed 4 bases at V and 6 bases at J, with 14 bases between. CDR3 length: 13 residues. The germline V gene has CDR1 SGHDT and CDR2 YYEEEE. In nucleotides, the CDR3 is TGTGCCAGCAGCCCGAGTGGACCGGCCGAGCAGTACTTC. This codes for CASSPSGPAEQYF.

The CDR3 is CASSGTSGDYEQYF. In DNA, the CDR3 is TGCGCCAGCAGTGGGACTAGCGGAGACTACGAGCAGTACTTC. The gene calls are TRBV10-2 and TRBJ2-7; TRBD2 aligns across 10 bases. Germline CDR1 reads WSHSY; CDR2 reads SAAADI. The CDR3 totals 14 residues. V gave up 4 bases and J gave up 3 bases; unmatched junction bases: 3.

The chain couples TRBV19 to TRBJ1-5; D may be TRBD1 (5 bases). The ends were cut back, 1 base at V and 2 bases at J, with 9 bases in the middle. Germline values: CDR1 LNHDA, CDR2 SQIVND (reference sequence). The length of the CDR3 is 15 residues. CDR3 nucleotide sequence: TGTGCCAGTAGTATAGGCAGGGTGGGCAATCAGCCCCAGCATTTT. Translating it yields CASSIGRVGNQPQHF.

The chain links TRBV7-3 to TRBJ2-7; D is perhaps TRBD1 or TRBD2 (5 bases each). The germline CDR1 and CDR2 sequences are SGHTA and FQGTGA. V lost 2 bases and J lost 4, with 15 bases in between. The CDR3 is made up of 15 amino acids. CDR3: CASSLGAGTQYEQYF. CDR3 DNA: TGTGCCAGCAGCTTAGGGGCCGGGACGCAGTACGAGCAGTACTTC.

The chain uses TRBV6-6 and TRBJ2-1, with a possible D match to TRBD2 (5 bases). With 0 bases removed from V and 3 bases from J, the gap between germline ends came to 12 bases. Germline CDR1 reads MNHNY; CDR2 reads SVGAGI (reference sequence). CDR3 length: 16 amino acids. CDR3 residues: CASSYSGLKLYNEQFF. In nucleotides, the CDR3 is TGTGCCAGCAGTTACTCAGGACTCAAGCTCTACAATGAGCAGTTCTTC.

The chain employs TRBV6-5 and TRBJ2-7, with TRBD2 matching over 9 bases. Germline values: CDR1 MNHEY, CDR2 SVGAGI. CDR3 length equals 15 residues. V dropped 0 bases and J dropped 4; count of bases not matched to a gene: 4. The CDR3 protein is CASSYSPSGKYEQYF. Written as DNA, the CDR3 is TGTGCCAGCAGTTACTCGCCTAGCGGGAAATACGAGCAGTACTTC.

The chain joins TRBV29-1 to TRBJ2-3, with D uncertain. Per the germline V gene, CDR1 is SQVTM and CDR2 is ANQGSEA. The CDR3 runs to 13 residues. V was cut by 4 bases and J by 3 bases, with 11 bases left in between. CDR3 nucleotides: TGCAGCGTTGGAGGCTCCGGGACAGATACGCAGTATTTT. Translating it yields CSVGGSGTDTQYF.

The chain has TRBV28 and TRBJ2-5; 8 bases match TRBD1. Trimming at V came to 5 bases and at J to 5 bases, leaving 10 bases not matched to a gene. Germline CDR1 is MDHEN and CDR2 is SYDVKM. This CDR3 region has 15 residues. The CDR3 DNA is TGTGCCAGCAGTACCCGGGACAGGAGTAGGGAGACCCAGTACTTC. Protein: CASSTRDRSRETQYF. Full variable domain (remainder filled in from reference TRBV28 and TRBJ2-5): DVKVTQSSRYLVKRTGEKVFLECVQDMDHENMFWYRQDPGLGLRLIYFSYDVKMKEKGDIPEGYSVSREKKERFSLILESASTNQTSMYLCASSTRDRSRETQYFGPGTRLLVL.

The V gene is TRBV5-6, the J gene TRBJ2-6, with D maybe TRBD2 (5 bases). Germline V gives CDR1 SGHDT, CDR2 YYEEEE. Trimming stripped 4 bases from V and 4 bases from J, with 15 bases between. This CDR3 comprises 16 residues. This CDR3 is CASSEEGTGGANVLTF. CDR3 DNA: TGTGCCAGCAGCGAAGAGGGAACGGGCGGGGCCAACGTCCTGACTTTC.

The genes are TRBV5-8 and TRBJ2-1, with unresolved D. CDR3 length equals 12 residues. The ends were cut back, 2 bases at V and 10 bases at J, with 10 bases in the middle. Germline-derived CDR1 and CDR2 are SGHTS and YDEGEE. The CDR3 region has the DNA TGTGCCAGCAGCTTAACGTCAGACGAGCAGTTCTTC. Translation: CASSLTSDEQFF.

This sequence joins TRBV30 and TRBJ2-1; no reliable D call. The V gene's germline CDR1 is GTSNPN and CDR2 SVGIG (reference sequence). The CDR3 covers 12 residues. Trimming took off 4 bases at V and 5 bases at J, with 9 bases between the two ends. The DNA for the CDR3 is TGTGCCTGGAATCTCTATGACAATGAGCAGTTCTTC. Encoded protein: CAWNLYDNEQFF.